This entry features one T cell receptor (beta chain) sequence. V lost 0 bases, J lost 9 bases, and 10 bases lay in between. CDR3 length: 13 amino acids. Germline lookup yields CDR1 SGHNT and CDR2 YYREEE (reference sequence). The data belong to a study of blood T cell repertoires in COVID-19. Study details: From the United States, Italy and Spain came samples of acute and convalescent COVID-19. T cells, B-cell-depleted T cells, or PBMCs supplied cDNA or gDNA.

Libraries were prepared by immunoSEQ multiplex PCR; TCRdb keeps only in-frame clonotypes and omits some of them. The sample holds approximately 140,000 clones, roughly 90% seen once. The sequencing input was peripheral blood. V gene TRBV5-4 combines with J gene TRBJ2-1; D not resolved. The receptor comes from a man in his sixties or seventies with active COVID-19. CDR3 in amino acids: CASSLESVGEQFF. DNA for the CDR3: TGTGCCAGCAGCTTGGAGAGCGTCGGTGAGCAGTTCTTC.